Listed here is a single T cell receptor (beta chain). The entry originates in a study of blood T cell repertoires in COVID-19. About the research overall: In each case, the material was cDNA or gDNA derived from T cells, B-cell-depleted T cells, or PBMCs.

Study processing details: Amplification from reference gene primers served as the basis for estimated nucleated cell counts. The table came from immunoSEQ multiplex PCR; TCRdb's copy has only in-frame clones and leaves some out. Clone size and the V and J calls come from that table; the DNA yielded D and trimming. The repertoire consists of about 80,000 clones, with 60% to 85% occurring once and the leading ten covering about 15%. The sequencing input was peripheral blood. The receptor comes from a human donor in a cohort sampled during active COVID-19.

The CDR3 protein is CASSLETGLMNTEAFF. The CDR3, as DNA: TGTGCCAGCTCCCTGGAGACAGGGCTCATGAACACTGAAGCTTTCTTT. V is TRBV18 and J is TRBJ1-1, with 7 bases matching TRBD1. The CDR3 consists of 16 residues. CDR1 is KGHSH, CDR2 LQKENI, per germline. Trimming at V came to 6 bases and at J to 0 bases, leaving 10 bases not matched to a gene.